This is a list of T cell receptor beta chains from one sample in a study of shared clonotypes between healthy human individuals. Clones were sequenced by immunoSEQ multiplex PCR, and TCRdb holds only the in-frame ones, with some missing. The sample holds about 480,000 clones; about 79% are singletons and the top ten take around 13%. Sample: PBMCs. Every receptor here comes from a middle-aged woman in good health. Some clones in this sample may be carry-over from other donors' samples. Both conserved end residues are part of each CDR3. The order of the fields is V gene, D gene, clone size, J gene, CDR3 protein, CDR3 DNA. D genes are given only for firm matches. Clone size, where shown, is once, few, many, or a class for clones that have expanded.

>TRBV6-5|-|-|TRBJ1-1
CASSSGTPKTEAFF
TGTGCCAGCAGTTCCGGGACACCCAAAACTGAAGCTTTCTTT
>TRBV18|-|-|TRBJ2-7
CASSPPQKPGIYEQYF
TGTGCCAGCTCACCCCCCCAGAAGCCCGGAATCTACGAGCAGTACTTC
>TRBV7-3|-|-|TRBJ2-6
CASSLTPSGWSGANVLTF
TGTGCCAGCAGCTTAACCCCGTCAGGCTGGTCTGGGGCCAACGTCCTGACTTTC
>TRBV6-1|-|-|TRBJ2-3
CAAEGLTDTQYF
TGTGCCGCCGAGGGGCTCACAGATACGCAGTATTTT
>TRBV6-4|-|-|TRBJ2-6
CASSDSSSSGANVLTF
TGTGCCAGCAGTGACTCGAGCAGCTCTGGGGCCAACGTCCTGACTTTC
>TRBV4-1|TRBD1|many|TRBJ1-2
CASSQPGQADYGYTF
TGCGCCAGCAGCCAGCCGGGACAGGCAGACTATGGCTACACCTTC
>TRBV4-2|TRBD2|-|TRBJ2-3
CASSLRIGLAGEGGADTQYF
TGTGCCAGCAGCCTTAGGATAGGACTAGCGGGAGAGGGGGGGGCAGATACGCAGTATTTT
>TRBV7-2|-|-|TRBJ1-4
CASSLGVGRANEKLFF
TGTGCCAGCAGCTTAGGGGTGGGTCGGGCTAATGAAAAACTGTTTTTT
>TRBV19|-|-|TRBJ1-2
CASSREPRDYGYTF
TGTGCCAGTAGTAGGGAACCTCGGGACTATGGCTACACCTTC
>TRBV5-1|-|-|TRBJ1-2
CASSLEPGANYGYTF
TGCGCCAGCAGCTTGGAGCCAGGAGCTAACTATGGCTACACCTTC
>TRBV11-2|-|few|TRBJ2-1
CASSFGQYNEQFF
TGTGCCAGCAGCTTTGGACAGTACAATGAGCAGTTCTTC
>TRBV7-3|-|-|TRBJ2-1
CASSLSGPNNEQFF
TGTGCCAGCAGCCTATCGGGACCAAACAATGAGCAGTTCTTC
>TRBV9|TRBD2|-|TRBJ2-3
CASSVAVAGGTDTQYF
TGTGCCAGCAGCGTAGCGGTAGCGGGGGGCACAGATACGCAGTATTTT
>TRBV27|-|-|TRBJ2-7
CASSWTGGSSYEQYF
TGTGCCAGCAGTTGGACAGGAGGGAGCTCCTACGAGCAGTACTTC
>TRBV4-3|TRBD1|-|TRBJ1-5
CASSQDLGTDNQPQHF
TGCGCCAGCAGCCAAGATCTCGGGACAGACAATCAGCCCCAGCATTTT
>TRBV7-6|-|-|TRBJ1-3
CASSLVSRRTSGNTIYF
TGTGCCAGCAGCTTAGTAAGCAGACGGACCTCTGGAAACACCATATATTTT
>TRBV6-5|TRBD1|-|TRBJ1-2
CASSRQGANYGYTF
TGTGCCAGCTCGAGGCAGGGGGCTAACTATGGCTACACCTTC
>TRBV5-8|TRBD1|-|TRBJ2-7
CASSRDRGTYEQYF
TGTGCCAGCAGTAGGGACAGGGGGACCTACGAGCAGTACTTC
>TRBV5-5|TRBD1|-|TRBJ1-5
CASSPDRGGSNQPQHF
TGTGCCAGCAGCCCCGACAGGGGAGGTAGCAATCAGCCCCAGCATTTT